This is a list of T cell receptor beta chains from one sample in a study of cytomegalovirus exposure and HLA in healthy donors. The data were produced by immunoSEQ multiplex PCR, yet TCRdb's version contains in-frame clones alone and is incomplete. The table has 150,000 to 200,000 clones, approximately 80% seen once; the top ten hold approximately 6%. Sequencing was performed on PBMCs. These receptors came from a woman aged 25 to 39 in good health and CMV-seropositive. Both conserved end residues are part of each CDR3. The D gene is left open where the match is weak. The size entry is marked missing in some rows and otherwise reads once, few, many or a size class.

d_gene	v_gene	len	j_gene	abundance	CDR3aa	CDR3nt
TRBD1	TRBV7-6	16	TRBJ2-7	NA	CASSLALGTGSHEQYF	TGTGCCAGCAGCTTAGCTCTGGGGACAGGGAGCCACGAGCAGTACTTC
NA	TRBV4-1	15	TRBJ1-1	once	CASSQDSGAVTEAFF	TGCGCCAGCAGCCAAGACTCAGGGGCGGTCACTGAAGCTTTCTTT
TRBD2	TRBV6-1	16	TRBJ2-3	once	CASSELAGGTGDTQYF	TGTGCCAGCAGTGAACTAGCGGGGGGTACAGGAGATACGCAGTATTTT
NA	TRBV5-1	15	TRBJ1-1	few	CASSLAGQPNTEAFF	TGCGCCAGCAGCTTGGCCGGACAGCCGAACACTGAAGCTTTCTTT
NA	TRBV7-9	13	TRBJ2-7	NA	CASSPGVSYEQYF	TGTGCCAGCAGCCCCGGAGTCTCCTACGAGCAGTACTTC
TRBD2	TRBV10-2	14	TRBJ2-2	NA	CASRPGLATGELFF	TGCGCCAGCAGACCGGGACTAGCGACCGGGGAGCTGTTTTTT
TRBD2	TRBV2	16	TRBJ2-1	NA	CASRPLTSGRDNEQFF	TGTGCCAGCAGGCCATTAACTAGCGGGAGGGACAATGAGCAGTTCTTC
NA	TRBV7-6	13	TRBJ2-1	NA	CASSPTGGHEQFF	TGTGCCAGCAGCCCAACGGGGGGCCATGAGCAGTTCTTC
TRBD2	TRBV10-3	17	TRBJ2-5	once	CATSEGILAGVGETQYF	TGTGCCACTTCAGAGGGGATACTAGCGGGGGTGGGGGAGACCCAGTACTTC
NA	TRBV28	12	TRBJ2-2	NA	CASTRTSGELFF	TGTGCCAGCACCAGAACCTCCGGGGAGCTGTTTTTT
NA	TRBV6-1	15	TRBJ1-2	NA	CASSEAGRVNYGYTF	TGTGCCAGCAGTGAAGCTGGCAGGGTGAACTATGGCTACACCTTC
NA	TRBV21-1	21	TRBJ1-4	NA	CASSHLGPGRVPGATNEKLFF	TGTGCCAGCAGCCATTTGGGGCCAGGGAGGGTACCAGGGGCAACTAATGAAAAACTGTTTTTT
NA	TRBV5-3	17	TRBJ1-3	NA	CARSLGLQGEYGNTIYF	TGTGCCAGAAGCTTGGGGTTACAGGGAGAATATGGAAACACCATATATTTT
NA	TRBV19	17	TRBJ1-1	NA	CASSKWVRGSLNTEAFF	TGTGCCAGTAGTAAATGGGTCAGGGGTTCCTTGAACACTGAAGCTTTCTTT
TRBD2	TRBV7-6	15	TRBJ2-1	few	CASSPMASGYNEQFF	TGTGCCAGCAGCCCAATGGCTAGCGGATACAATGAGCAGTTCTTC
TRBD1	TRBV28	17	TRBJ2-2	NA	CASSWDPGTVVTGELFF	TGTGCCAGCAGTTGGGACCCAGGGACAGTGGTCACCGGGGAGCTGTTTTTT
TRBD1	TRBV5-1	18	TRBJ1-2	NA	CASSLYGTGGAGSRGYTF	TGCGCCAGCAGCCTATACGGGACAGGGGGCGCGGGTTCTAGGGGCTACACCTTC